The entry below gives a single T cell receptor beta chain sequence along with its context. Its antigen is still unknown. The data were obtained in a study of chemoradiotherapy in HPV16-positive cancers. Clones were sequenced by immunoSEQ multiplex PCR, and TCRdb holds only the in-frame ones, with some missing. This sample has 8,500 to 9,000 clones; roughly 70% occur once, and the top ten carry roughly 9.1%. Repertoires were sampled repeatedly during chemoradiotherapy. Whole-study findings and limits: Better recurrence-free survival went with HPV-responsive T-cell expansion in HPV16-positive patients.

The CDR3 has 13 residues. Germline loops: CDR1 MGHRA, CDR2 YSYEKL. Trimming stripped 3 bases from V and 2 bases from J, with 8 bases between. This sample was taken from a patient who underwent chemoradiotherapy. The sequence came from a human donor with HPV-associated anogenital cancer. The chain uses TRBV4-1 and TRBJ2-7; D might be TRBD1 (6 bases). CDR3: CASSQRTAYEQYF. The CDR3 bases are TGCGCCAGCAGCCAGCGGACAGCCTACGAGCAGTACTTC.